This T cell receptor beta chain was profiled in a study of Ad26.COV2.S vaccination and SARS-CoV-2 variants. At the level of the study: Administration of Ad26.COV2.S was intramuscular, either once or twice 56 days apart. Findings and limits, study-wide: Reported findings describe substantial breadth in spike-specific CD8+ and CD4+ T cell responses following vaccination.

This CDR3 region has 16 residues. Germline V CDR1 and CDR2: SGHTS, YDEGEE. V lost 4 bases, J lost 8 bases, and 22 bases lay in between. Assay used: immunoSEQ multiplex PCR; TCRdb lists only in-frame clones, some missing. Here the sample spans about 480,000 clones, around nine tenths being singletons. This clone appeared a few times. Antigen specificity is unknown. As for treatment: about 20 received Ad26.COV2.S at low or high dose, single or two shots; about five received placebo; per-sample allocation not given. Sampling was done on day 63 after the first vaccine or placebo injection. This chain uses TRBV5-8 with TRBJ2-1, with D possibly being TRBD2 (5 bases). The TCR was taken from a person aged 18-65 years who received the Ad26.COV2.S COVID-19 vaccine or a placebo. The specimen was peripheral blood, collected in a trial of Ad26.COV2.S vaccine versus placebo. The CDR3: CASSIPTLRGRDEQFF. The CDR3 bases are TGTGCCAGCAGCATCCCGACTCTACGGGGAAGGGATGAGCAGTTCTTC.